This TCR beta chain was sequenced for a study of cytomegalovirus exposure and HLA in healthy donors. Findings of the study overall: It was only CMV serostatus that was available as immune exposure information. In a later analysis, the majority of CMV-associated beta chains seemingly showed HLA restriction. The classifier was said to identify cytomegalovirus status with high specificity and sensitivity. V- and J-gene trimming of TCR beta was linked (in a later analysis) to a missense DCLRE1C variant.

V was pared by 0 bases and J by 4 bases, with 12 bases between. The CDR3 totals 15 residues. Germline values: CDR1 SGHVS, CDR2 FQNEAQ. 13 Jbeta primers and 60 Vbeta primers were used for the PCR. TCRdb's table, derived via immunoSEQ multiplex PCR, lists solely in-frame clones and lacks some. The data hold fewer than 200,000 clones, with around 80% observed a single time. Regarding this clone: Its antigen is not known.

The chain uses TRBV7-8 and TRBJ1-1, with D uncertain. This clonotype was obtained from a woman aged 18-35 years in good health and CMV-seronegative. The sample taken for sequencing was PBMCs. The CDR3 DNA sequence: TGTGCCAGCAGCTTAGCCGGACGGACTTCCACTGAAGCTTTCTTT. This gives the protein CASSLAGRTSTEAFF.